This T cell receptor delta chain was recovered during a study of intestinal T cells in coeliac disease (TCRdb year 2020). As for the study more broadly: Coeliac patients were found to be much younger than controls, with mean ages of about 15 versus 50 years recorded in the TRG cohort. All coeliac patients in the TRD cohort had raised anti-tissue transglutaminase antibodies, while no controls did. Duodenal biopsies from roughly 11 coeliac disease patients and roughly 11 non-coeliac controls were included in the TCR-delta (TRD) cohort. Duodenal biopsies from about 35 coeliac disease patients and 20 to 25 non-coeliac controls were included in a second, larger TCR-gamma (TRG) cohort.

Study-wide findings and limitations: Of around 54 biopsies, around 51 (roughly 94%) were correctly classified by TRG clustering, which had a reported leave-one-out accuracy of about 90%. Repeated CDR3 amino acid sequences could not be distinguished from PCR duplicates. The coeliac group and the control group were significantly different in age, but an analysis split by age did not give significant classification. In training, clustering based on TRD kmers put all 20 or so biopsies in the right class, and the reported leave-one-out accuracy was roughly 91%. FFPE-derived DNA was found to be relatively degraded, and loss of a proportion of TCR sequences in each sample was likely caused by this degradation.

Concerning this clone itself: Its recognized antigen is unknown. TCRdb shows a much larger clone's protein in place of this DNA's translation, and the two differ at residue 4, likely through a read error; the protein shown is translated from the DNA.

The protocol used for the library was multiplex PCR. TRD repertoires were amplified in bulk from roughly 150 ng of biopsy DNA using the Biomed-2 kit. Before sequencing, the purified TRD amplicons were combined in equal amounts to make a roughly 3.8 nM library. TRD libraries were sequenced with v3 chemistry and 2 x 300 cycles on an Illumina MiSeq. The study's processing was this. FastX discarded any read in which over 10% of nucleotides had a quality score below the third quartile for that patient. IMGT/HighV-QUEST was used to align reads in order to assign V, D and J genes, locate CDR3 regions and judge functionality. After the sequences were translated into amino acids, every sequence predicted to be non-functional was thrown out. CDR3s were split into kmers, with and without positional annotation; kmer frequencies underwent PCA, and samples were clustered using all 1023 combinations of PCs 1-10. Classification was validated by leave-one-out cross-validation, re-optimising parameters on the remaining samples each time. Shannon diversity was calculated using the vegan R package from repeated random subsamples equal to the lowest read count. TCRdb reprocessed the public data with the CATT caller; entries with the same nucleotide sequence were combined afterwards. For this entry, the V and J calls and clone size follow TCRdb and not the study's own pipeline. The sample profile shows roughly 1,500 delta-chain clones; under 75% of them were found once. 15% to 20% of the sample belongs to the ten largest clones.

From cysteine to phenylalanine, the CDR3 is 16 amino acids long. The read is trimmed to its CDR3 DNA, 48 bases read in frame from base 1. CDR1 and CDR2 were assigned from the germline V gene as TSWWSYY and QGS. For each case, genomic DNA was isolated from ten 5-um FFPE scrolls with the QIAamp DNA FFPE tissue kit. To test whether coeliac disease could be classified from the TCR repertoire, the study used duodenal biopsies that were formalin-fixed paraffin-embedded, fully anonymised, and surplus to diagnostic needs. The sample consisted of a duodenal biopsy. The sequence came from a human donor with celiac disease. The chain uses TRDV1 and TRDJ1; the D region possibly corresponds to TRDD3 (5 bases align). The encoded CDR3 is CALRELWGPDTDKLIF. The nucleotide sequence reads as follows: TGTGCTCTTAGGGAACTGTGGGGTCCTGACACCGATAAACTCATCTTT.